One and the same sample provided the 21 T cell receptor beta chains below, sequenced in a study of shared clonotypes between healthy human individuals. TCRdb keeps only in-frame clones here, not all; method: immunoSEQ multiplex PCR. Here the sample spans 110,000 or so clones, about two thirds being singletons. Sequencing input: memory CD8+ T cells sorted from blood. Noted subset: CD45RO+ cells pooled with CCR7-negative TemRA cells. The receptors here all came from a young woman in good health.

V usage is TRBV5-4 and J usage is TRBJ1-1, with D maybe TRBD1 (6 bases). The germline V and J ends were trimmed by 1 base and 0 bases, with 10 bases remaining between them. Looked up from germline, CDR1 is SGHNT and CDR2 is YYREEE (reference sequence). The CDR3 runs to 15 residues. This chain's CDR3 is CASSLPGHMNTEAFF. In nucleotides, the CDR3 is TGTGCCAGCAGCTTGCCGGGACATATGAACACTGAAGCTTTCTTT.

This clone was counted many times. V is TRBV15 and J is TRBJ1-5; D remains unclear. The germline V gene has CDR1 LNHNV and CDR2 YYDKDF (reference sequence). Trimming took 5 bases from V and 4 from J, leaving 9 bases between them. The CDR3 extends over 13 amino acids. The CDR3 sequence: CATSLDANQPQHF. The CDR3 region has the DNA TGTGCCACCAGCCTAGACGCAAATCAGCCCCAGCATTTT.

V usage is TRBV13 and J usage is TRBJ2-7; 8 bases agree with TRBD2. CDR1 is PRHDT and CDR2 is FYEKMQ in the germline V gene (reference sequence). CDR3 length: 14 amino acids. The J segment lost 3 bases and the V segment lost 5 bases, leaving 6 bases of the junction unmatched. CDR3 nucleotides: TGTGCCAGCAGCCTATCCGGGACTAGCTACGAGCAGTACTTC. This translates into CASSLSGTSYEQYF.

The chain couples TRBV6-4 to TRBJ2-3; the match to TRBD2 covers 10 bases. The CDR3 extends over 17 amino acids. The germline CDR1 and CDR2 sequences are MRHNA and SNTAGT. V lost 0 bases to trimming and J lost 3 bases; unmatched junction nucleotides: 6. This CDR3 reads CASSDSASGSGTDTQYF. The CDR3 DNA is TGTGCCAGCAGTGACTCGGCTAGCGGGAGTGGTACAGATACGCAGTATTTT.

This clone was observed a few times. The J gene is TRBJ2-7, the V gene TRBV11-2; no firm D call. CDR3 size: 12 residues. Trimming took off 1 base at V and 3 bases at J, with 4 bases between the two ends. Per germline, CDR1 SGHAT and CDR2 FQNNGV. The CDR3 is CASSLGVYEQYF. The CDR3 nucleotides are TGTGCCAGCAGCTTAGGGGTCTACGAGCAGTACTTC.

This clone was observed a few times. V is TRBV5-6 and J is TRBJ1-1, with a tentative D call TRBD1 (5 bases). The CDR3 is 16 residues long. V shed 0 bases and J shed 0 bases, with 12 bases lying between them. Germline CDR1 and CDR2: SGHDT and YYEEEE. CDR3 protein: CASSLEFGGLNTEAFF. The CDR3 DNA sequence: TGTGCCAGCAGCTTGGAATTCGGGGGTTTGAACACTGAAGCTTTCTTT.

This chain joins TRBV18 and TRBJ1-1; D gene uncertain. Germline V gene lookup returns CDR1 KGHSH and CDR2 LQKENI. The germline V and J ends were trimmed by 1 base and 5 bases, with 17 bases remaining between them. CDR3 length: 16 amino acids. The CDR3 DNA reads TGTGCCAGCTCACCACGCGTGAAGTCCGGTAGAACTGAAGCTTTCTTT. It translates to CASSPRVKSGRTEAFF.

This clone has only one observation. The J gene is TRBJ2-1, the V gene TRBV13; 10 bases are shared with TRBD2. Germline V lookup: CDR1 PRHDT, CDR2 FYEKMQ (reference sequence). The CDR3 is 19 residues long. With 2 bases clipped from V and 8 bases from J, the junction kept 18 bases outside the gene matches. In nucleotides, the CDR3 is TGTGCCAGCAGCTTAATCGGCGTGCAAGCGGGAGGGCCCCCCCATGAGCAGTTCTTC. It codes for CASSLIGVQAGGPPHEQFF.

Remarks on this clone: Other nucleotide sequences in the sample specify the same CDR3. V is TRBV9 and J is TRBJ1-2, with D possibly being TRBD1 (5 bases). The CDR3 runs 13 residues. The V gene's germline CDR1 is SGDLS and CDR2 YYNGEE. The ends were cut back, 0 bases at V and 3 bases at J, with 6 bases in the middle. The chain's CDR3 is CASSVGGDYGYTF. The CDR3 nucleotides read TGTGCCAGCAGCGTAGGAGGGGACTATGGCTACACCTTC.

The sample holds a few counts of this clone. This chain uses TRBV11-3 with TRBJ2-5; possible D gene TRBD2, 5 bases. Per germline, CDR1 SGHNT and CDR2 YENEEA. V was pared by 4 bases and J by 5 bases, with 14 bases between. The CDR3 loop spans 14 amino acids. Here the CDR3 reads CASSSRSGLETQYF. CDR3 nucleotides: TGTGCCAGCAGCTCCAGAAGCGGCCTGGAGACCCAGTACTTC.

The chain has TRBV7-2 and TRBJ2-7; TRBD1 might be the D (6 bases). Trimming took off 7 bases at V and 5 bases at J, with 27 bases between the two ends. CDR1 and CDR2 from the germline V gene are SGHTA and FQGNSA. This CDR3 contains 17 residues. The CDR3 coding sequence is TGTGCCAGCACAAAGGGGGTCCGCGTATGGGCAAAACACGAGCAGTACTTC. Translation gives CASTKGVRVWAKHEQYF.

The CDR3 DNA reads as TGTGCCAGCAGCGTACTAGCGGGAGTTGGAGAGCAGTACTTC. This codes for CASSVLAGVGEQYF. The chain recombines TRBV9 with TRBJ2-7, with 10 bases matching TRBD2. J lost 7 bases, V lost 1 base, and 5 bases had no gene match. CDR3 length equals 14 residues. CDR1 is SGDLS, CDR2 YYNGEE, per germline.

This chain joins TRBV29-1 and TRBJ1-1; the D gene is possibly TRBD1 (5 bases). CDR3 size: 14 residues. Per the germline V gene, CDR1 is SQVTM and CDR2 is ANQGSEA. Trimming cost V 7 bases and J 0 bases, with 15 bases left between them. The CDR3 DNA reads as TGCAGCGCCACGGAGGGGACCCTGAACACTGAAGCTTTCTTT. Translation: CSATEGTLNTEAFF. The whole variable domain, remainder taken from reference TRBV29-1 and TRBJ1-1, is SAVISQKPSRDICQRGTSLTIQCQVDSQVTMMFWYRQQPGQSLTLIATANQGSEATYESGFVIDKFPISRPNLTFSTLTVSNMSPEDSSIYLCSATEGTLNTEAFFGQGTRLTVV.

This clone was found a few times. The chain uses TRBV6-5 and TRBJ1-1; maybe TRBD1 (6 bases). The CDR3 has 13 residues. Between the trimmed V and J ends, which lost 7 bases and 11 bases, there was a span of 20 bases. Germline loops: CDR1 MNHEY, CDR2 SVGAGI. CDR3 in amino acids: CASNQIGTLDAFF. The CDR3 DNA sequence: TGTGCCAGCAACCAAATCGGGACACTTGACGCTTTCTTT.

This clone was counted ten times or more. The CDR3 here is CASSLGTGREKYTEAFF. The CDR3 bases are TGTGCCAGTAGTCTCGGGACAGGGAGGGAGAAGTACACTGAAGCTTTCTTT. This rearrangement joins TRBV19 to TRBJ1-1, with 9 bases fitting TRBD1. J was trimmed by 3 bases and V by 5 bases; bases with no gene match: 13. Per germline, CDR1 LNHDA and CDR2 SQIVND (reference sequence). This CDR3 comprises 17 residues.

V gene TRBV4-1 combines with J gene TRBJ1-4, with 9 nucleotides matching TRBD1. The CDR3 consists of 17 residues. Germline assignment: CDR1 MGHRA and CDR2 YSYEKL. Trimming at V came to 4 bases and at J to 2 bases, leaving 8 bases not matched to a gene. CDR3 amino acids: CASSRQSGTGTNEKLFF. CDR3 DNA: TGCGCCAGCAGCCGACAATCCGGGACAGGGACTAATGAAAAACTGTTTTTT.

This chain links TRBV19 with TRBJ1-4; D is perhaps TRBD1 (6 bases). CDR1 is LNHDA and CDR2 is SQIVND in the germline V gene (reference sequence). This CDR3 contains 14 residues. Trimming cost V 4 bases and J 8 bases, with 14 bases left between them. Here the CDR3 DNA reads TGTGCCAGTAGTACCTGGGGGGGGCGCGAAAAACTGTTTTTT. Its translation is CASSTWGGREKLFF.

At least ten counts were recorded for this clone. V usage is TRBV4-1 and J usage is TRBJ2-1; D unresolved. CDR1 and CDR2 (germline): MGHRA, YSYEKL. The CDR3 extends over 15 amino acids. Trimming pared 3 bases from V and 5 bases from J, leaving 14 bases between. The CDR3 protein is CASSHIKTGDNEQFF. The CDR3 DNA is TGCGCCAGCAGCCATATAAAAACTGGAGACAATGAGCAGTTCTTC.

This clone was seen repeatedly, ten times or more. The chain joins TRBV16 to TRBJ2-1; TRBD2 matches at 9 bases. The CDR3 consists of 17 residues. CDR1 is KGHSY, CDR2 FQNENV, per germline. With 0 bases clipped from V and 4 bases from J, the junction kept 7 bases outside the gene matches. Here the CDR3 DNA reads TGTGCCAGCAGCCAATCTCAAGCTAGCGGGGATTACAATGAGCAGTTCTTC. Translated, it gives CASSQSQASGDYNEQFF. The full variable domain, its missing parts supplied by reference TRBV16 and TRBJ2-1, is GEEVAQTPKHLVRGEGQKAKLYCAPIKGHSYVFWYQQVLKNEFKFLISFQNENVFDETGMPKERFSAKCLPNSPCSLEIQATKLEDSAVYFCASSQSQASGDYNEQFFGPGTRLTVL.

V and J are TRBV2 and TRBJ2-7; no definite D call. Trimming shortened V by 6 bases and J by 5 bases, and 20 bases separated the two germline ends. Germline values: CDR1 SNHLY, CDR2 FYNNEI. The CDR3 is made up of 15 amino acids. The CDR3 DNA sequence: TGTGCCAGCAGAGGAAATAAGGCTTTCCCCAACGAGCAGTACTTC. It encodes CASRGNKAFPNEQYF.

J is TRBJ2-7 and V is TRBV25-1; the D is unclear. This CDR3 has 16 amino acids. Trimming removed 2 bases from V and 0 bases from J, with 14 bases in between. CDR1 is MGHDK, CDR2 SYGVNS, per germline. The CDR3 nucleotides are TGTGCCAGCAGTGAACTAAAGACTCCGAGCTCCTACGAGCAGTACTTC. It encodes CASSELKTPSSYEQYF.